Below, 29 T cell receptor beta chains from the same sample are listed, as sequenced in a study of blood T cells in healthy people across ages. Combining a sample-barcoded 5' primer with a J-beta primer mix, a second PCR ran for roughly 6 to 12 cycles. TCRdb processed the 5' RACE reads anew with MiXCR; each CDR3 protein has one entry. The table records about 970,000 distinct CDR3 sequences, roughly 47% of them present only once. The sequenced sample consisted of blood. Every receptor here comes from a woman aged 55-70 years in good health.

The chain carries TRBV20-1 and TRBJ1-1, with a possible D match to TRBD1 (5 bases). This CDR3 has 16 amino acids. V gave up 0 bases and J gave up 1 base, with 15 bases separating them. Germline-derived CDR1 and CDR2 are DFQATT and SNEGSKA (reference sequence). The CDR3 DNA sequence: TGCAGTGCTAGAGACTTCGGCCGGGACCCGAACACTGAAGCTTTCTTT. It specifies CSARDFGRDPNTEAFF.

This clonotype was observed a single time. The chain links TRBV20-1 to TRBJ2-3; possibly TRBD1 for D (6 bases). Trimming left V 2 bases short and J 2 bases short, with 11 bases between. The CDR3 is made up of 14 amino acids. Germline-derived CDR1 and CDR2 are DFQATT and SNEGSKA (reference sequence). The CDR3 DNA reads TGCAGTGCTAGAAGGGACATTAACACAGATACGCAGTATTTT. It yields the protein CSARRDINTDTQYF.

This sequence joins TRBV29-1 and TRBJ1-1; maybe TRBD1 (5 bases). The V end was cut by 2 bases, the J end by 7 bases, with 17 bases between. The CDR3 length is 14 residues. CDR1 and CDR2 from the germline V gene are SQVTM and ANQGSEA. The DNA of the CDR3 is TGCAGCGTTGAAATCGGTAGGCAGGGTGATGAAGCTTTCTTT. Encoded protein: CSVEIGRQGDEAFF.

A remark on this clonotype: Germline is not matched at one junction end, which may reflect a read error. V usage is TRBV15 and J usage is TRBJ2-7; 8 positions match TRBD1. The CDR3 consists of 15 residues. Germline V gives CDR1 LNHNV, CDR2 YYDKDF (reference sequence). The CDR3 region is CATSRDRTGTYEQHF. CDR3 nucleotides: TGTGCCACCAGCAGAGACCGGACAGGGACCTACGAGCAGCACTTC. The full variable domain, with the rest looked up from reference TRBV15 and TRBJ2-7, is DAMVIQNPRYQVTQFGKPVTLSCSQTLNHNVMYWYQQKSSQAPKLLFHYYDKDFNNEADTPDNFQSRRPNTSFCFLDIRSPGLGDTAMYLCATSRDRTGTYEQHFGPGTRLTVT.

The chain has TRBV20-1 and TRBJ2-3, with 9 bases lining up with TRBD2. The CDR3 has 17 residues. V gave up 5 bases and J gave up 3 bases; unmatched junction bases: 15. The germline gives CDR1 DFQATT, CDR2 SNEGSKA (reference sequence). CDR3 amino acids: CSASPRPGLARTDTQYF. CDR3 coding DNA: TGCAGTGCTTCCCCCCGCCCCGGACTAGCGAGGACAGATACGCAGTATTTT.

The chain employs TRBV11-2 and TRBJ2-2, with D maybe TRBD2 (7 bases). Trimming shortened V by 10 bases and J by 0 bases, and 12 bases separated the two germline ends. This CDR3 spans 14 amino acids. Germline CDR1 and CDR2: SGHAT and FQNNGV. The CDR3 sequence is CATQGGANTGELFF. The CDR3 nucleotides are TGTGCCACCCAAGGGGGGGCGAACACCGGGGAGCTGTTTTTT.

The sample holds a few counts of this clonotype. This chain links TRBV6-1 with TRBJ2-2; TRBD2 agrees at 11 bases. The trim removed 4 bases at V and 4 bases at J, leaving 5 bases unmatched. The CDR3 consists of 16 residues. Germline V gene lookup returns CDR1 MNHNS and CDR2 SASEGT. CDR3 DNA: TGTGCCAGCAGTGCCAGACTAGCGGGGAGCACCGGGGAGCTGTTTTTT. Its translation: CASSARLAGSTGELFF.

This clonotype was seen a few times. V usage is TRBV7-2 and J usage is TRBJ2-7, with D maybe TRBD1 (5 bases). Germline CDR1 and CDR2: SGHTA and FQGNSA. CDR3 size: 14 residues. The V end was cut by 5 bases, the J end by 8 bases, with 19 bases between. The CDR3 DNA sequence: TGTGCCAGCAGCGAAGGGGTGTCAGCCCCAAAGCAGTACTTC. This codes for CASSEGVSAPKQYF.

In its sample, this clonotype was seen a few times. J is TRBJ2-1 and V is TRBV6-5, with 7 positions matching TRBD2. The CDR3 sequence is 14 residues long. CDR1 MNHEY and CDR2 SVGAGI come from the germline V gene. With 7 bases clipped from V and 5 bases from J, the junction kept 8 bases outside the gene matches. CDR3 coding DNA: TGTGCCAGCAAGGGCGGGAGAACCAACAATGAGCAGTTCTTC. Its translation: CASKGGRTNNEQFF.

The chain carries TRBV7-2 and TRBJ2-3; D is undetermined. The CDR3 is 13 amino acids. Germline CDR1 reads SGHTA; CDR2 reads FQGNSA. The V end was cut by 1 base, the J end by 5 bases, with 7 bases between. The CDR3 loop is CASSLGRKDTQYF. The CDR3 region has the DNA TGTGCCAGCAGCTTAGGAAGAAAAGATACGCAGTATTTT.

As regards this clonotype: Just one base apart from a much larger clone, this may be a read error. V and J are TRBV20-1 and TRBJ2-1; D is unresolved. The germline V gene encodes CDR1 DFQATT and CDR2 SNEGSKA (reference sequence). With 3 bases removed from V and 9 bases from J, the gap between germline ends came to 18 bases. The CDR3 covers 14 residues. The CDR3 reads CSARTGETRSEQFF. The CDR3 DNA reads as TGCAGTGCTAGGACCGGTGAGACAAGAAGTGAGCAGTTCTTC.

The V and J genes are TRBV30 and TRBJ2-7; TRBD1 matches 7 bases. Germline V gene data show CDR1 as GTSNPN and CDR2 as SVGIG (reference sequence). Unmatched junction bases numbered 5, after V lost 5 bases and J lost 1 base. This CDR3 spans 13 amino acids. As DNA, the CDR3 is TGTGCCTGGTCTCCGGGACAGTCCTACGAGCAGTACTTC. It yields the protein CAWSPGQSYEQYF.

This clonotype has a handful of counts. The V and J genes are TRBV28 and TRBJ2-1; D is unresolved. Germline CDR1 and CDR2: MDHEN and SYDVKM. V was trimmed by 5 bases and J by 8 bases, leaving 10 bases between them. This CDR3 spans 12 amino acids. CDR3 sequence: CASSEGIHEQFF. CDR3 sequence (DNA): TGTGCCAGCAGTGAAGGGATCCATGAGCAGTTCTTC.

This clonotype was recorded a few times. The V and J genes are TRBV29-1 and TRBJ2-1; 8 bases map to TRBD1. The V gene's germline CDR1 is SQVTM and CDR2 ANQGSEA. The CDR3 is 13 residues long. V was clipped by 4 bases and J by 8 bases; unmatched bases: 7. This CDR3 is CSVVRTGSHEQFF. In DNA form, the CDR3 reads TGCAGCGTTGTCCGGACAGGGTCCCATGAGCAGTTCTTC.

The V gene is TRBV4-1, the J gene TRBJ2-7; TRBD1 agrees at 7 bases. There are 14 residues in the CDR3. V lost 3 bases and J lost 1; bases outside the gene matches: 3. CDR1 and CDR2 (germline): MGHRA, YSYEKL. The CDR3 coding sequence is TGCGCCAGCAGCCATCTACAGGGGTCCTACGAGCAGTACTTC. Translated: CASSHLQGSYEQYF.

The chain carries TRBV3-1 and TRBJ2-7; no clear D gene. The CDR3 totals 16 residues. V was shortened by 0 bases and J by 3 bases, with 15 bases between the two germline ends. CDR1 is LGHDT and CDR2 is YNNKEL in the germline V gene (reference sequence). The CDR3, as DNA: TGTGCCAGCAGCCAAGATCGGCCTCCGGAAGTCTACGAGCAGTACTTC. This encodes CASSQDRPPEVYEQYF.

The chain joins TRBV6-5 to TRBJ1-1; the D gene is possibly TRBD1 (6 bases). Trimming cost V 6 bases and J 5 bases, with 16 bases left between them. Germline CDR1 is MNHEY and CDR2 is SVGAGI. The length of the CDR3 is 14 residues. The CDR3 spells CASRRDTSGTEAFF. In DNA form, the CDR3 reads TGTGCCAGCAGAAGGGACACCTCGGGGACTGAAGCTTTCTTT.

V usage is TRBV13 and J usage is TRBJ2-1, with a weak D call TRBD2 (5 bases). V dropped 3 bases and J dropped 4 bases, with 25 bases sitting between them. This CDR3 has 19 amino acids. Per germline, CDR1 PRHDT and CDR2 FYEKMQ (reference sequence). The CDR3 DNA reads as TGTGCCAGCAGCTTTTCGCGGGCCTCCTCAGTCACGGTTTACAATGAGCAGTTCTTC. Translated: CASSFSRASSVTVYNEQFF. The variable domain in full, completed from reference TRBV13 and TRBJ2-1, reads AAGVIQSPRHLIKEKRETATLKCYPIPRHDTVYWYQQGPGQDPQFLISFYEKMQSDKGSIPDRFSAQQFSDYHSELNMSSLELGDSALYFCASSFSRASSVTVYNEQFFGPGTRLTVL.

This sequence joins TRBV3-1 and TRBJ2-3; 10 bases line up with TRBD2. Trimming cost V 3 bases and J 9 bases; bases outside gene matches: 6. The CDR3 contains 14 residues. Germline V gene sequence: CDR1 LGHDT, CDR2 YNNKEL (reference sequence). This CDR3 reads CASSHPSGRETQYF. In DNA, the CDR3 is TGTGCCAGCAGCCATCCTAGCGGGAGAGAAACGCAGTATTTT.

This clonotype showed up just a few times. J is TRBJ1-2 and V is TRBV6-1; D perhaps matches TRBD1 (6 bases). Looked up from germline, CDR1 is MNHNS and CDR2 is SASEGT. Trimming removed 1 base from V and 12 bases from J, with 18 bases in between. CDR3 size: 14 residues. The CDR3 here is CASSEGPGHLPHTF. Here the CDR3 DNA reads TGTGCCAGCAGTGAAGGCCCGGGACATCTTCCCCACACCTTC.

This clonotype was seen a handful of times. V usage is TRBV21-1 and J usage is TRBJ2-1; TRBD2 is the table's D call, not checked against the DNA. TRBV21-1 is noted as a pseudogene. The CDR3 totals 18 residues. The CDR3 coding sequence is TGTGCCAGCCCCCCTAGCGGACTCGGAGAGGTCCTACAGGCCGAGCAGTTCTTC. Encoded protein: CASPPSGLGEVLQAEQFF.

This clonotype has only a few counts. The chain joins TRBV27 to TRBJ2-5; 7 bases align to TRBD2. The end of the DNA fits TRBJ2-7 better, so the J call may be wrong. The CDR3 sequence is 14 residues long. Germline V gene sequence: CDR1 MNHEY, CDR2 SMNVEV (reference sequence). CDR3 bases: TGTGCCAGCAGACCAGTAGCGGGTGTGGGCGAGCAGTACTTC. This translates into CASRPVAGVGEQYF.

Here the CDR3 DNA reads TGCAGTGCTAGAAGACCCAACACCGGGGAGCTGTTTTTT. Translated: CSARRPNTGELFF. The J gene is TRBJ2-2, the V gene TRBV20-1; D is ambiguous. Trimming removed 2 bases from V and 2 bases from J, with 6 bases in between. The CDR3 extends over 13 amino acids. Germline V gene sequence: CDR1 DFQATT, CDR2 SNEGSKA (reference sequence).

This clonotype has a handful of counts. The genes are TRBV10-3 and TRBJ1-5; D remains unclear. V was cut by 4 bases and J by 5 bases, with 6 bases left in between. Germline V lookup: CDR1 ENHRY, CDR2 SYGVKD. The CDR3 has 12 amino acids. CDR3 sequence (DNA): TGTGCCATCAGTGGTGGGGATCAGCCCCAGCATTTT. It is translated as CAISGGDQPQHF.

The chain carries TRBV20-1 and TRBJ2-6, with D possibly being TRBD1 (5 bases). The CDR3 consists of 15 residues. Trimming took off 2 bases at V and 2 bases at J, with 10 bases between the two ends. Germline CDR1 reads DFQATT; CDR2 reads SNEGSKA (reference sequence). The CDR3 reads CSARNAGPGANVLTF. The CDR3 bases are TGCAGTGCTAGAAATGCAGGGCCTGGGGCCAACGTCCTGACTTTC.

This clonotype was seen a single time. The V gene is TRBV12-3 or TRBV12-4, the J gene TRBJ2-1; D might be TRBD1 or TRBD2, each matching 6 bases. Trimming stripped 0 bases from V and 7 bases from J, with 13 bases between. This CDR3 region has 15 residues. CDR3 amino acids: CASSLALRGANEQFF. In nucleotides, the CDR3 is TGTGCCAGCAGTTTAGCCCTGAGGGGGGCGAATGAGCAGTTCTTC.

The V call is TRBV6-5, the J call TRBJ2-7; 14 bases are shared with TRBD2. Germline assignment: CDR1 MNHEY and CDR2 SVGAGI. Trimming removed 6 bases from V and 5 bases from J; junction bases left unmatched: 9. The CDR3 covers 16 residues. CDR3 coding DNA: TGTGCCAGCAGCCGTCTCGGGACTAGCGGGAGTGACGAGCAGTACTTC. Translating gives CASSRLGTSGSDEQYF.

In this sample, this clonotype turned up many times. The chain uses TRBV6-6 and TRBJ2-3; D remains ambiguous. The CDR3 is made up of 14 amino acids. Looked up from germline, CDR1 is MNHNY and CDR2 is SVGAGI (reference sequence). Trimming left V 1 base short and J 0 bases short, with 5 bases between. Here the CDR3 DNA reads TGTGCCAGCAGTTACTTGGGGAGCACAGATACGCAGTATTTT. Amino acids: CASSYLGSTDTQYF.

This clonotype has only a few counts. The V gene is TRBV7-2, the J gene TRBJ2-7; 9 bases line up with TRBD1. V gave up 5 bases and J gave up 1 base; unmatched junction bases: 15. This CDR3 spans 18 amino acids. Germline lookup yields CDR1 SGHTA and CDR2 FQGNSA. CDR3 nucleotide sequence: TGTGCCAGCAGCCCCCGGGACAGGGCTCGAGGGTCTTCCTACGAGCAGTACTTC. It encodes CASSPRDRARGSSYEQYF.